This T cell receptor beta chain stems from a study of coeliac disease. Data came from immunoSEQ multiplex PCR; TCRdb stores just in-frame clones and leaves some out. This sample carries fewer than 7,000 clones, roughly 69% of them seen once, and the ten largest clones take about 6.5%. Cells were frozen in aliquots of 500,000, and one aliquot per fraction was sequenced. This clone was observed a few times. The sequence was obtained from a man aged 25 to 40 with celiac disease. Source material: lamina propria lymphocytes from the gut.

The CDR3 is CASSPTDRPSEKLFF. The CDR3 bases are TGTGCCAGCAGTCCGACCGACAGGCCGAGTGAAAAACTGTTTTTT. The V call is TRBV6-1, the J call TRBJ1-4, with a weak D call TRBD1 (6 bases). V lost 5 bases and J 7 bases, leaving 17 bases between the germline ends. Germline assignment: CDR1 MNHNS and CDR2 SASEGT. The CDR3 extends over 15 amino acids.